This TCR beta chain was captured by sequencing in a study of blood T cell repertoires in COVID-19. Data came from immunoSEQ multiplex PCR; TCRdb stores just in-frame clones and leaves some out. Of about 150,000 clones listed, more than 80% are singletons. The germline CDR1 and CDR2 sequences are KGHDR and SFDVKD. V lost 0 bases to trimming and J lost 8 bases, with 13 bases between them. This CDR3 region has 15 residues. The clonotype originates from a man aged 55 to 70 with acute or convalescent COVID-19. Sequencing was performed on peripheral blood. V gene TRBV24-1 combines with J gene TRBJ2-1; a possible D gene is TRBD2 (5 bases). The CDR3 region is CATSDLPSLSDEQFF. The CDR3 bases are TGTGCCACCAGTGATTTGCCCAGTCTTAGCGATGAGCAGTTCTTC.